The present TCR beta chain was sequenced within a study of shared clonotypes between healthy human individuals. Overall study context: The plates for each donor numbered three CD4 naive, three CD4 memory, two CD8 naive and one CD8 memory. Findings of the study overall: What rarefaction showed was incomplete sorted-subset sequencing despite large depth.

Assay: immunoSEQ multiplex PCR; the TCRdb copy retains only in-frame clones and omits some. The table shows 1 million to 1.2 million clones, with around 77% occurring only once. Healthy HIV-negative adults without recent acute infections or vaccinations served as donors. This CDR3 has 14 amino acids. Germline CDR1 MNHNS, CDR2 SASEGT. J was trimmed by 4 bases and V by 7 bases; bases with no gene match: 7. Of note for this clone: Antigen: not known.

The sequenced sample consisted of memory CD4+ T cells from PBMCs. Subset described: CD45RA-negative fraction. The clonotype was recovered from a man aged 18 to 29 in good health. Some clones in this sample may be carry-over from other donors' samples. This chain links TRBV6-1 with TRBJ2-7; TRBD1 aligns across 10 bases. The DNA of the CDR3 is TGTGCCAGCATCATCAGACAGGGGGCATACGAGCAGTACTTC. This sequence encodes CASIIRQGAYEQYF.